The 27 T cell receptor beta chains in this list originate from one sample, sequenced in a study of cytomegalovirus exposure and HLA in healthy donors. This PCR relied on a set of 60 Vbeta primers and 13 Jbeta primers. Assay used: immunoSEQ multiplex PCR; TCRdb lists only in-frame clones, some missing. The repertoire table contains roughly 53,000 clones. The sample comprised PBMCs. The receptor source for this set is a man aged 18 to 30 in good health and CMV-seropositive.

V usage is TRBV28 and J usage is TRBJ2-1, with 8 bases lining up with TRBD1. CDR3 size: 17 residues. Germline V gives CDR1 MDHEN, CDR2 SYDVKM. The V and J ends lost 6 bases and 2 bases, in that order; junction bases with no gene match: 12. In nucleotides, the CDR3 is TGTGCCAGCAGAGACAGGGGTTCCACCATTGCCTACAATGAGCAGTTCTTC. As protein: CASRDRGSTIAYNEQFF.

The chain employs TRBV30 and TRBJ2-5; 7 bases agree with TRBD2. This CDR3 has 13 residues. With 5 bases clipped from V and 5 bases from J, the junction kept 8 bases outside the gene matches. CDR1 and CDR2 (germline): GTSNPN, SVGIG (reference sequence). Here the CDR3 DNA reads TGTGCCTGGGGGAGGGTGGGGGGTGAGACCCAGTACTTC. The encoded protein is CAWGRVGGETQYF.

The chain is built from TRBV27 and TRBJ1-1, with D possibly being TRBD1 (5 bases). Germline CDR1 reads MNHEY; CDR2 reads SMNVEV (reference sequence). This CDR3 region has 15 residues. Trimming pared 8 bases from V and 3 bases from J, leaving 19 bases between. CDR3 loop: CASLSLEGSDTEAFF. In DNA, the CDR3 is TGTGCCAGCCTCAGTTTGGAGGGGTCAGACACTGAAGCTTTCTTT.

The rearrangement uses TRBV28 and TRBJ2-7, with 8 bases fitting TRBD1. CDR1 and CDR2 from the germline V gene are MDHEN and SYDVKM. This CDR3 is built from 13 residues. Trimming cost V 8 bases and J 6 bases; bases outside gene matches: 9. The CDR3 DNA is TGTGCCAGCGGACTCCTTGACAGGGGCGAGCAGTACTTC. Amino acid sequence: CASGLLDRGEQYF.

V usage is TRBV11-3 and J usage is TRBJ2-1; D gene ambiguous. The V and J ends lost 0 bases and 0 bases respectively, with 9 bases between them. The CDR3 spans 16 residues. Per the germline V gene, CDR1 is SGHNT and CDR2 is YENEEA. The chain's CDR3 is CASSLDEASSYNEQFF. CDR3 coding DNA: TGTGCCAGCAGCTTAGACGAGGCTAGCTCCTACAATGAGCAGTTCTTC.

The chain carries TRBV5-1 and TRBJ2-3; TRBD2 is a possible D gene (7 bases). Germline values: CDR1 SGHRS, CDR2 YFSETQ. The V end was cut by 0 bases, the J end by 3 bases, with 11 bases between. The CDR3 contains 15 residues. CDR3 DNA sequence: TGCGCCAGCAGCTTGGATAGGGGGGGGACAGATACGCAGTATTTT. This gives the protein CASSLDRGGTDTQYF.

The chain uses TRBV4-1 and TRBJ2-7; D gene uncertain. Trimming took 0 bases from V and 0 from J, leaving 15 bases between them. CDR1 and CDR2 (germline): MGHRA, YSYEKL. CDR3 length equals 17 residues. The CDR3 sequence: CASSQEKTPPSSYEQYF. CDR3 DNA sequence: TGCGCCAGCAGCCAAGAGAAGACTCCACCCAGCTCCTACGAGCAGTACTTC.

The rearrangement links TRBV27 to TRBJ1-5, with TRBD1 matching 8 bases. The junction had 3 bases not matched to a gene; V was cut back by 5 bases and J by 3 bases. The CDR3 runs to 14 residues. CDR1 and CDR2 from the germline V gene are MNHEY and SMNVEV (reference sequence). CDR3 DNA: TGTGCCAGCAGTAGGGACAGGCTCAATCAGCCCCAGCATTTT. Encoded protein: CASSRDRLNQPQHF.

The gene calls are TRBV6-6 and TRBJ2-7; TRBD1 aligns across 7 bases. This CDR3 spans 13 amino acids. The V gene end was trimmed by 5 bases and the J gene end by 5 bases; junction bases not matched to a gene: 6. Germline CDR1 is MNHNY and CDR2 is SVGAGI (reference sequence). CDR3 region: CASSITGENEQYF. The CDR3 bases are TGTGCCAGCAGTATCACAGGGGAGAACGAGCAGTACTTC.

The chain recombines TRBV4-1 with TRBJ2-7; TRBD2 aligns across 12 bases. V lost 4 bases, J lost 5 bases, and 15 bases stayed unmatched. The CDR3 is 18 amino acids. CDR1 and CDR2 from the germline V gene are MGHRA and YSYEKL. The chain's CDR3 is CASSPWTSGEPRVDEQYF. Written as DNA, the CDR3 is TGCGCCAGCAGCCCGTGGACTAGCGGGGAGCCCCGGGTGGACGAGCAGTACTTC.

DNA for the CDR3: TGTGCCAGCAGTTTTGGGGGGGGCAGGAACGAGCAGTACTTC. It translates to CASSFGGGRNEQYF. This rearrangement joins TRBV27 to TRBJ2-7, with a possible D match to TRBD2 (7 bases). This CDR3 region has 14 residues. V dropped 3 bases and J dropped 5 bases, with 14 bases sitting between them. The germline gives CDR1 MNHEY, CDR2 SMNVEV (reference sequence).

V gene TRBV6-4 combines with J gene TRBJ2-2, with 10 nucleotides matching TRBD1. This CDR3 is built from 15 residues. Germline CDR1 reads MRHNA; CDR2 reads SNTAGT. Trimming removed 2 bases from V and 3 bases from J; junction bases left unmatched: 0. The DNA for the CDR3 is TGTGCCAGCAGTGACGGGACAGGGGACACCGGGGAGCTGTTTTTT. Its translation is CASSDGTGDTGELFF.

CDR3 DNA sequence: TGTGCCACCAGCAGAGACAGGAGGGCCGCGGTCGGTGAGCAGTTCTTC. Its translation: CATSRDRRAAVGEQFF. The rearrangement joins TRBV15 to TRBJ2-1; tentatively, D is TRBD2 (6 bases). CDR1 and CDR2 (germline): LNHNV, YYDKDF (reference sequence). CDR3 length: 16 residues. V shed 0 bases and J shed 9 bases, with 18 bases lying between them.

The chain employs TRBV9 and TRBJ2-2; D perhaps matches TRBD2 (7 bases). Between the trimmed V and J ends, which lost 3 bases and 1 base, there was a span of 16 bases. CDR1 is SGDLS and CDR2 is YYNGEE in the germline V gene. This CDR3 has 17 amino acids. In DNA form, the CDR3 reads TGTGCCAGCAGCGCCCGGGGGGCGGGGCTGAACACCGGGGAGCTGTTTTTT. Its translation is CASSARGAGLNTGELFF.

DNA of the CDR3: TGTGCCTGGACGCCCGACAGGGGGAATTCACCCCTCCACTTT. As protein: CAWTPDRGNSPLHF. The genes are TRBV30 and TRBJ1-6; 9 nucleotides match TRBD1. The CDR3 contains 14 residues. The ends lost 4 bases at V and 7 bases at J; junction bases unmatched: 5. CDR1 is GTSNPN and CDR2 is SVGIG in the germline V gene (reference sequence).

The chain recombines TRBV5-4 with TRBJ2-5; tentative D call: TRBD2 (6 bases). This CDR3 contains 14 residues. In germline, CDR1 is SGHNT, CDR2 YYREEE (reference sequence). V lost 5 bases to trimming and J lost 4 bases, with 15 bases between them. The DNA for the CDR3 is TGTGCCAGCAGGGGGTGGGAGGCAGCAGAGACCCAGTACTTC. This translates into CASRGWEAAETQYF. Complete variable domain (other parts from reference TRBV5-4 and TRBJ2-5): ETGVTQSPTHLIKTRGQQVTLRCSSQSGHNTVSWYQQALGQGPQFIFQYYREEENGRGNFPPRFSGLQFPNYSSELNVNALELDDSALYLCASRGWEAAETQYFGPGTRLLVL.

The chain is built from TRBV29-1 and TRBJ2-3; the match to TRBD2 covers 8 bases. J was trimmed by 5 bases and V by 5 bases; bases with no gene match: 9. The germline CDR1 and CDR2 sequences are SQVTM and ANQGSEA. The CDR3 is 14 amino acids. DNA of the CDR3: TGCAGCGTTCGTTCGGGAGGGTCGAGAGATACGCAGTATTTT. Protein sequence: CSVRSGGSRDTQYF.

This chain joins TRBV27 and TRBJ2-5, with D hard to call. Germline V gene lookup returns CDR1 MNHEY and CDR2 SMNVEV (reference sequence). Trimming stripped 5 bases from V and 5 bases from J, with 9 bases between. The length of the CDR3 is 12 residues. The CDR3 region has the DNA TGTGCCAGCAGTGACCTCGGGGAGACCCAGTACTTC. Its translation is CASSDLGETQYF.

V usage is TRBV11-3 and J usage is TRBJ1-2; D is possibly TRBD1 (6 bases). Germline CDR1 SGHNT, CDR2 YENEEA. Between the trimmed V and J ends, which lost 1 base and 4 bases, there was a span of 16 bases. The CDR3 length is 16 residues. In DNA, the CDR3 is TGTGCCAGCAGCTTAGGCGGGGGCCAGGGTAGCTATGGCTACACCTTC. This encodes CASSLGGGQGSYGYTF. Supplemented by reference TRBV11-3 and TRBJ1-2, the full variable domain reads EAGVVQSPRYKIIEKKQPVAFWCNPISGHNTLYWYLQNLGQGPELLIRYENEEAVDDSQLPKDRFSAERLKGVDSTLKIQPAELGDSAVYLCASSLGGGQGSYGYTFGSGTRLTVV.

The rearrangement links TRBV11-2 to TRBJ1-1; 9 nucleotides match TRBD1. Germline V CDR1 and CDR2: SGHAT, FQNNGV. The J segment lost 6 bases and the V segment lost 4 bases, leaving 6 bases of the junction unmatched. This CDR3 has 14 residues. CDR3 in amino acids: CASSSDGTGPEAFF. CDR3 in DNA: TGTGCCAGCAGCTCCGACGGGACAGGGCCTGAAGCTTTCTTT.

V is TRBV27 and J is TRBJ1-1, with no clear D. The CDR3 runs 15 residues. V dropped 4 bases and J dropped 1 base, with 13 bases sitting between them. Per the germline V gene, CDR1 is MNHEY and CDR2 is SMNVEV (reference sequence). CDR3 nucleotides: TGTGCCAGCAGTTACTCGAGACTTACGAACACTGAAGCTTTCTTT. This encodes CASSYSRLTNTEAFF.

The genes are TRBV6-1 and TRBJ2-1; 8 nucleotides align to TRBD2. The CDR3 is 15 amino acids. V trimming: 3 bases; J trimming: 2 bases; junction bases outside the gene matches: 3. Germline CDR1 reads MNHNS; CDR2 reads SASEGT. CDR3 amino acids: CASSDTGGPYNEQFF. In nucleotides, the CDR3 is TGTGCCAGCAGTGACACGGGAGGGCCCTACAATGAGCAGTTCTTC.

The genes are TRBV15 and TRBJ1-1; TRBD1 aligns across 7 bases. Germline V gene lookup returns CDR1 LNHNV and CDR2 YYDKDF (reference sequence). The CDR3 is made up of 14 amino acids. With 3 bases clipped from V and 10 bases from J, the junction kept 11 bases outside the gene matches. The CDR3 region is CATSRPDRESRAFF. The CDR3 region has the DNA TGTGCCACCAGCAGGCCTGACAGGGAGAGTCGAGCTTTCTTT.

This chain connects TRBV6-1 to TRBJ2-7, with TRBD2 as a possible D gene (6 bases). The germline V and J ends were trimmed by 1 base and 3 bases, with 13 bases remaining between them. CDR1 is MNHNS and CDR2 is SASEGT in the germline V gene. This CDR3 has 15 amino acids. Written as DNA, the CDR3 is TGTGCCAGCAGTGAAGACGGGGGTACGGTCTACGAGCAGTACTTC. It specifies CASSEDGGTVYEQYF.

The chain employs TRBV2 and TRBJ2-5; perhaps TRBD2 as D (5 bases). The CDR3 is 13 residues long. CDR1 SNHLY and CDR2 FYNNEI come from the germline V gene. Trimming removed 6 bases at V and 4 bases at J, with 12 bases between. The CDR3 DNA is TGTGCCAGCAGCTTAACTAGTCCAGAGACCCAGTACTTC. It specifies CASSLTSPETQYF. Complete variable domain (other parts from reference TRBV2 and TRBJ2-5): EPEVTQTPSHQVTQMGQEVILRCVPISNHLYFYWYRQILGQKVEFLVSFYNNEISEKSEIFDDQFSVERPDGSNFTLKIRSTKLEDSAMYFCASSLTSPETQYFGPGTRLLVL.

The chain couples TRBV19 to TRBJ2-5, with TRBD2 matching 7 bases. Looked up from germline, CDR1 is LNHDA and CDR2 is SQIVND (reference sequence). The CDR3 loop spans 14 amino acids. After removal of 3 bases from V and 3 bases from J, the junction contained 4 bases not matched to a gene. CDR3 amino acids: CASSILAGEETQYF. CDR3 sequence (DNA): TGTGCCAGTAGTATTCTGGCGGGAGAAGAGACCCAGTACTTC. The whole variable domain, remainder taken from reference TRBV19 and TRBJ2-5, is DGGITQSPKYLFRKEGQNVTLSCEQNLNHDAMYWYRQDPGQGLRLIYYSQIVNDFQKGDIAEGYSVSREKKESFPLTVTSAQKNPTAFYLCASSILAGEETQYFGPGTRLLVL.

The CDR3 bases are TGTGCCAGCAGCTTAGTGCGGGGCGGGGCCAGTTCCTACGAGCAGTACTTC. Translation: CASSLVRGGASSYEQYF. J is TRBJ2-7 and V is TRBV11-3, with D tentatively TRBD2 (6 bases). The V gene's germline CDR1 is SGHNT and CDR2 YENEEA. V shed 1 base and J shed 1 base, with 17 bases lying between them. The CDR3 is 17 amino acids.